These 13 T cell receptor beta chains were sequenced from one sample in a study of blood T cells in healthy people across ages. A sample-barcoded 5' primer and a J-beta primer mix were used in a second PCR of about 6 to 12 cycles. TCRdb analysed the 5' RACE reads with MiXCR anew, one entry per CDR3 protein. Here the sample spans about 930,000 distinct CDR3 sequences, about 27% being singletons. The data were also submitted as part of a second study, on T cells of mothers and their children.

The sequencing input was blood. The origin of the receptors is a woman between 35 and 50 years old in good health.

The CDR3 DNA follows: TGTGCCAGCAGCCAACTCGGGACAGCTAACAATGAGCAGTTCTTC. This translates into CASSQLGTANNEQFF. This rearrangement joins TRBV3-1 to TRBJ2-1; the match to TRBD1 covers 7 bases. This CDR3 has 15 amino acids. From germline, CDR1 is LGHDT and CDR2 YNNKEL (reference sequence). V trimming: 2 bases; J trimming: 5 bases; junction bases outside the gene matches: 6.

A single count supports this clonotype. CDR3 residues: CASSSRGRAITEAFF. CDR3 DNA sequence: TGTGCCAGCAGTTCCCGAGGCAGGGCAATCACTGAAGCTTTCTTT. The gene calls are TRBV6-5 and TRBJ1-1; TRBD1 might be the D (5 bases). The CDR3 consists of 15 residues. V lost 4 bases, J lost 4 bases, and 16 bases lay in between. The germline CDR1 and CDR2 sequences are MNHEY and SVGAGI.

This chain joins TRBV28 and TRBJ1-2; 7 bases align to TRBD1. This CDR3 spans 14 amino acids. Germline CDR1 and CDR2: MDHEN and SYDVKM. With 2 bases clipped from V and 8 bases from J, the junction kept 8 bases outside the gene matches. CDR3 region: CASSLRGGAEGYTF. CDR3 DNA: TGTGCCAGCAGTTTAAGAGGGGGCGCGGAAGGCTACACCTTC.

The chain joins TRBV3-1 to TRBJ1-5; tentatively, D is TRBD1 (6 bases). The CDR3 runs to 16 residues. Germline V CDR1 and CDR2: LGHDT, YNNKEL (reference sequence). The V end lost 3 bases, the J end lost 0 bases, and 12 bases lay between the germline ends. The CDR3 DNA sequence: TGTGCCAGCAGCCATGGGGGGGCCTATAGCAATCAGCCCCAGCATTTT. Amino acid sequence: CASSHGGAYSNQPQHF. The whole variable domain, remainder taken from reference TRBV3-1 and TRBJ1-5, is DTAVSQTPKYLVTQMGNDKSIKCEQNLGHDTMYWYKQDSKKFLKIMFSYNNKELIINETVPNRFSPKSPDKAHLNLHINSLELGDSAVYFCASSHGGAYSNQPQHFGDGTRLSIL.

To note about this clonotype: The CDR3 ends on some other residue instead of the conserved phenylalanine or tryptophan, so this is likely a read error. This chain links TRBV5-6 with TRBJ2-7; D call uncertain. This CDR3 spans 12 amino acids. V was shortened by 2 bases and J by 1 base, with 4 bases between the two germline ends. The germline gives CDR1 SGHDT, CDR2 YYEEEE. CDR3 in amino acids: CASSFSSYEQYC. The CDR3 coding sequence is TGTGCCAGCAGCTTCTCTTCCTACGAGCAGTACTGC.

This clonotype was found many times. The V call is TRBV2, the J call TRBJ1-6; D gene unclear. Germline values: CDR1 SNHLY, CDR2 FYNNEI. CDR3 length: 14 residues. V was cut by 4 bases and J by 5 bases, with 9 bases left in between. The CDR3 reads CASSVTQNNSPLHF. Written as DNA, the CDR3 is TGTGCCAGCAGTGTTACGCAGAATAATTCACCCCTCCACTTT.

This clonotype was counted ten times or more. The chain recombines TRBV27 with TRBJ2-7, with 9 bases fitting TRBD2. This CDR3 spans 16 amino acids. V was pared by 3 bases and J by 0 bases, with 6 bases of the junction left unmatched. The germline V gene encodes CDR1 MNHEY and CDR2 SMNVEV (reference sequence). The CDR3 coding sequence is TGTGCCAGCAGTTTTGGTAGCGGGGGTCTCTCCTACGAGCAGTACTTC. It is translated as CASSFGSGGLSYEQYF.

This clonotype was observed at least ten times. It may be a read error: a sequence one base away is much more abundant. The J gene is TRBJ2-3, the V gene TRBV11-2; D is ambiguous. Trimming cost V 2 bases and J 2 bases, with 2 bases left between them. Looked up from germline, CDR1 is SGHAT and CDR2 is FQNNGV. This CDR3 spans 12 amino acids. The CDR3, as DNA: TGTGCCAGCAGCTTACACACAGATACGCAGTATTTT. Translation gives CASSLHTDTQYF. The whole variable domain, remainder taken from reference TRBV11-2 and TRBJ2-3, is EAGVAQSPRYKIIEKRQSVAFWCNPISGHATLYWYQQILGQGPKLLIQFQNNGVVDDSQLPKDRFSAERLKGVDSTLKIQPAKLEDSAVYLCASSLHTDTQYFGPGTRLTVL.

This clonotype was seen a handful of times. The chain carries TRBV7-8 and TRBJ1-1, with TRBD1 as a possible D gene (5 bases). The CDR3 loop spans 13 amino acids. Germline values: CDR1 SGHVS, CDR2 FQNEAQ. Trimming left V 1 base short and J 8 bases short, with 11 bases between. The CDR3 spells CASSLGPQGEAFF. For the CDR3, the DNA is TGTGCCAGCAGCTTAGGGCCCCAGGGAGAAGCTTTCTTT.

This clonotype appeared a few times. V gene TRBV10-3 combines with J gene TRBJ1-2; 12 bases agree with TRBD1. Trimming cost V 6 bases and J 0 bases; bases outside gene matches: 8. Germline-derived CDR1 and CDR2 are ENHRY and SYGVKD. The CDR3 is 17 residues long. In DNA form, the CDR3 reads TGTGCCATCAGAGCCGGGACAGGGGGCAGCGCTAACTATGGCTACACCTTC. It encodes CAIRAGTGGSANYGYTF.

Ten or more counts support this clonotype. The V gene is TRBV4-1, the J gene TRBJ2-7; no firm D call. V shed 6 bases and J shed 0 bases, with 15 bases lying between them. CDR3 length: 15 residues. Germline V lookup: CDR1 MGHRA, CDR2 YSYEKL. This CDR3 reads CASSPGRESSYEQYF. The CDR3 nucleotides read TGCGCCAGCAGTCCAGGCCGCGAGAGCTCCTACGAGCAGTACTTC.

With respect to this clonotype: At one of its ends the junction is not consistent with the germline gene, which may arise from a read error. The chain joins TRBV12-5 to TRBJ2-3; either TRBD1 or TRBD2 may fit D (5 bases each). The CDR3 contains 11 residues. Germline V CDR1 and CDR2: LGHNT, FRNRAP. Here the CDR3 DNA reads TGTGCTAGTTCTAGCACAGGTACGCAGTATTTT. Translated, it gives CASSSTGTQYF.

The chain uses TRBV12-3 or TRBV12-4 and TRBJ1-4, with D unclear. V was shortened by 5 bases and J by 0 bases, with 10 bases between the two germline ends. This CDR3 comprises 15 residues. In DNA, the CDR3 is TGTGCCAGCAGTCCATGGGGATCAACTAATGAAAAACTGTTTTTT. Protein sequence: CASSPWGSTNEKLFF.